The 26 T cell receptor beta chains below were found in one sample sequenced in a study of naive and memory T cell subsets. The beta constant-region primer was an equimolar mix of two oligonucleotides covering TRBC1 and TRBC2. Nested alpha and beta constant-region primers with the SP2 primer drove four PCR rounds on ligated cDNA. In TCRdb, the UMI-ligation and nested PCR reads were re-called with MiXCR into one record per CDR3 protein. The table records under 4,500 distinct CDR3 sequences, around 5.2% of them present only once. The sample consisted of effector memory CD8+ T cells from blood. Subset defined: effector memory, CD45RA- CD27-. The source of these receptors is a human donor in good health.

This clonotype was counted only a few times. CDR3 sequence reads: CASSQGEDLDNEQFF. CDR3 in DNA: TGCGCCAGCAGCCAAGGGGAGGACCTCGACAATGAGCAGTTCTTC. V usage is TRBV4-3 and J usage is TRBJ2-1, with D perhaps TRBD2 (6 bases). This CDR3 region has 15 residues. V dropped 1 base and J dropped 5 bases, with 12 bases sitting between them. CDR1 LGHNA and CDR2 YSLEER come from the germline V gene.

Comment on this clonotype: Since a much larger clone is just one base distant, this may be a read error. The chain couples TRBV5-5 to TRBJ2-7; D unresolved. This CDR3 contains 12 residues. CDR1 is SGHKS and CDR2 is YYEKEE in the germline V gene (reference sequence). The CDR3 DNA sequence: TGTGTCAGCAGCCAGAACAGCGATCAGCAGTACTTC. Its protein is CVSSQNSDQQYF.

This clonotype came up many times. The V gene is TRBV29-1, the J gene TRBJ2-5; TRBD2 matches at 7 bases. The CDR3 extends over 15 amino acids. The germline V gene encodes CDR1 SQVTM and CDR2 ANQGSEA. The junction had 8 bases not matched to a gene; V was cut back by 2 bases and J by 2 bases. The CDR3 loop is CSVESGGGLQETQYF. The CDR3 region has the DNA TGCAGCGTTGAATCGGGGGGAGGGTTACAAGAGACCCAGTACTTC.

This clonotype was counted at least ten times. This chain uses TRBV3-1 with TRBJ2-7; the D gene could be TRBD1 or TRBD2 (5 bases each). Germline-derived CDR1 and CDR2 are LGHDT and YNNKEL (reference sequence). This CDR3 has 14 amino acids. Trimming stripped 6 bases from V and 0 bases from J, with 12 bases between. This chain's CDR3 is CASSGTGSSYEQYF. The DNA of the CDR3 is TGTGCCAGCAGTGGGACGGGGAGCTCCTACGAGCAGTACTTC.

The CDR3 sequence is CASSLDTTGTDTQYF. CDR3 nucleotides: TGTGCCAGCAGCCTCGACACAACTGGCACAGATACGCAGTATTTT. The chain is built from TRBV5-4 and TRBJ2-3; no firm D call. The germline V gene encodes CDR1 SGHNT and CDR2 YYREEE (reference sequence). With 4 bases removed from V and 1 base from J, the gap between germline ends came to 13 bases. This CDR3 is 15 amino acids long.

At least ten counts were recorded for this clonotype. V and J are TRBV27 and TRBJ2-7; 12 bases are shared with TRBD1. V gave up 2 bases and J gave up 5 bases; unmatched junction bases: 4. The CDR3 has 15 residues. Per the germline V gene, CDR1 is MNHEY and CDR2 is SMNVEV (reference sequence). CDR3 nucleotides: TGTGCCAGCAGTTTAGGGGGGACAGGGGGCGACGAGCAGTACTTC. It yields the protein CASSLGGTGGDEQYF.

This clonotype was picked up many times. The chain is built from TRBV19 and TRBJ2-7; 8 nucleotides line up with TRBD2. The V segment lost 3 bases and the J segment 2 bases; nucleotides outside the gene matches: 9. This CDR3 has 16 residues. Germline CDR1 LNHDA, CDR2 SQIVND (reference sequence). CDR3 amino acids: CASSIGGGGPTYEQYF. CDR3 nucleotides: TGTGCCAGTAGTATTGGAGGCGGGGGGCCAACCTACGAGCAGTACTTC.

This clonotype was detected a few times. The chain is built from TRBV28 and TRBJ1-5, with 7 positions matching TRBD1. V shed 3 bases and J 3 bases; nucleotides not matched to a gene: 8. Per the germline V gene, CDR1 is MDHEN and CDR2 is SYDVKM. The CDR3 is 16 amino acids. This chain's CDR3 is CASSFGGQVPNQPQHF. In nucleotides, the CDR3 is TGTGCCAGCAGTTTCGGTGGACAGGTCCCCAATCAGCCCCAGCATTTT.

This clonotype is judged medium-sized (0.01 to 0.1%). V gene TRBV19 combines with J gene TRBJ2-1; D may be TRBD1 or TRBD2 (5 bases each). Between the trimmed V and J ends, which lost 4 bases and 8 bases, there was a span of 21 bases. The CDR3 is 16 amino acids. Germline V gene lookup returns CDR1 LNHDA and CDR2 SQIVND (reference sequence). The CDR3 sequence is CASSTGRGQRGYEQFF. The CDR3 coding sequence is TGTGCCAGTAGTACGGGCCGAGGCCAGAGGGGCTATGAGCAGTTCTTC.

This clonotype is termed medium-sized (0.01 to 0.1%). The chain has TRBV3-1 and TRBJ2-4, with a possible D match to TRBD2 (5 bases). Germline values: CDR1 LGHDT, CDR2 YNNKEL (reference sequence). The CDR3 contains 12 residues. V lost 1 base and J 8 bases, leaving 6 bases between the germline ends. The CDR3 nucleotides read TGTGCCAGCAGCCAAGGCGGGTACATTCAGTACTTC. This sequence encodes CASSQGGYIQYF.

By proportion, this clonotype is large (0.1 to 1%). The chain joins TRBV27 to TRBJ1-5, with no clear D. The CDR3 is 14 residues long. V lost 11 bases and J lost 3, with 17 bases in between. Germline CDR1 reads MNHEY; CDR2 reads SMNVEV (reference sequence). The CDR3 DNA is TGTGCCGTGGCCCTTGGAGCAGACAATCAGCCCCAGCATTTT. It encodes CAVALGADNQPQHF.

This clonotype qualifies as large (0.1 to 1%). This sequence joins TRBV10-3 and TRBJ2-7, with 7 bases aligning to TRBD2. The CDR3 sequence is 13 residues long. The junction had 4 bases not matched to a gene; V was cut back by 7 bases and J by 1 base. In germline, CDR1 is ENHRY, CDR2 SYGVKD. CDR3 DNA: TGTGCCATCAATGGGGACTATTCCTACGAGCAGTACTTC. Residues: CAINGDYSYEQYF.

This clonotype has ten or more counts. The CDR3 nucleotides are TGTGCCAGCAGCGTCGGACAGGTACCCTTGAACACTGAAGCTTTCTTT. Amino acids: CASSVGQVPLNTEAFF. The chain combines TRBV9 with TRBJ1-1; TRBD1 agrees at 7 bases. The ends lost 2 bases at V and 0 bases at J; junction bases unmatched: 7. The germline V gene encodes CDR1 SGDLS and CDR2 YYNGEE. The CDR3 runs 16 residues.

This clonotype was detected ten times or more. The rearrangement joins TRBV12-3 or TRBV12-4 to TRBJ2-1, with TRBD2 matching over 8 bases. The ends lost 6 bases at V and 0 bases at J; junction bases unmatched: 19. This CDR3 spans 20 amino acids. The CDR3 region has the DNA TGTGCCAGCAGCCCGGGACTAGGGTTAATTTTTCAGAGCTCCTACAATGAGCAGTTCTTC. It encodes CASSPGLGLIFQSSYNEQFF.

The chain couples TRBV25-1 to TRBJ2-1; maybe TRBD2 (6 bases). Trimming stripped 5 bases from V and 3 bases from J, with 23 bases between. In germline, CDR1 is MGHDK, CDR2 SYGVNS. This CDR3 contains 18 residues. CDR3 residues: CASSPQSPSPGGYNEQFF. For the CDR3, the DNA is TGTGCCAGCAGTCCCCAATCGCCTAGCCCCGGGGGCTACAATGAGCAGTTCTTC.

This clonotype was seen many times. The chain is built from TRBV4-1 and TRBJ2-1; TRBD2 matches 7 bases. In germline, CDR1 is MGHRA, CDR2 YSYEKL. The J segment lost 6 bases and the V segment lost 4 bases, leaving 9 bases of the junction unmatched. CDR3 length: 15 amino acids. Written as DNA, the CDR3 is TGCGCCAGCAGCCCCAGACTAGCTGAATTCAATGAGCAGTTCTTC. Encoded protein: CASSPRLAEFNEQFF.

This clonotype was seen many times. The chain links TRBV6-1 to TRBJ2-5; 11 nucleotides line up with TRBD2. After removal of 8 bases from V and 2 bases from J, the junction contained 7 bases not matched to a gene. The CDR3 contains 15 residues. From germline, CDR1 is MNHNS and CDR2 SASEGT. The CDR3 is CASHQLAGAQETQYF. The DNA for the CDR3 is TGTGCCAGCCATCAACTAGCGGGAGCGCAAGAGACCCAGTACTTC.

This clonotype has at least ten counts. This chain links TRBV12-3 or TRBV12-4 with TRBJ1-2, with D unclear. The CDR3 spans 14 residues. The V end lost 10 bases, the J end lost 0 bases, and 15 bases lay between the germline ends. The CDR3 protein is CAIGDGSANYGYTF. The CDR3 DNA reads as TGTGCCATCGGAGACGGTTCAGCTAACTATGGCTACACCTTC.

By frequency in the sample, this clonotype is medium-sized. The chain joins TRBV9 to TRBJ2-1; D may be TRBD1 (5 bases). Germline CDR1 and CDR2: SGDLS and YYNGEE. V shed 4 bases and J shed 8 bases, with 16 bases lying between them. This CDR3 is 14 amino acids long. Written as DNA, the CDR3 is TGTGCCAGCAGCCCTGCCCAGGGTGGGTATGAGCAGTTCTTC. Translating gives CASSPAQGGYEQFF.

The table lists this clonotype with many counts. J is TRBJ2-7 and V is TRBV20-1; the D gene could be TRBD1 or TRBD2 (6 bases each). In germline, CDR1 is DFQATT, CDR2 SNEGSKA (reference sequence). The CDR3 has 17 amino acids. V lost 3 bases to trimming and J lost 5 bases, with 26 bases between them. The CDR3 spells CSARDPLGGSEVNEQYF. In nucleotides, the CDR3 is TGCAGTGCTAGGGACCCTTTGGGGGGCTCCGAGGTAAACGAGCAGTACTTC.

This clonotype was counted at least ten times. This sequence joins TRBV28 and TRBJ1-5; tentatively, D is TRBD1 (5 bases). Germline V gives CDR1 MDHEN, CDR2 SYDVKM. The CDR3 totals 13 residues. Trimming took 1 base from V and 6 from J, leaving 7 bases between them. In DNA, the CDR3 is TGTGCCAGCAGTTTATTGAGGGGTCAGCCCCAGCATTTT. Its protein is CASSLLRGQPQHF.

In its sample, this clonotype was seen many times. V is TRBV27 and J is TRBJ2-7; weak D call: TRBD1 (5 bases). This CDR3 has 16 residues. Trimming left V 4 bases short and J 1 base short, with 17 bases between. Per the germline V gene, CDR1 is MNHEY and CDR2 is SMNVEV (reference sequence). This CDR3 is CASSSLQAVISYEQYF. The CDR3 nucleotides read TGTGCCAGCAGTTCCCTACAGGCAGTAATTTCCTACGAGCAGTACTTC.

The chain joins TRBV19 to TRBJ2-1; D is undetermined. V lost 3 bases and J 0 bases, leaving 6 bases between the germline ends. CDR3 length: 14 amino acids. Germline assignment: CDR1 LNHDA and CDR2 SQIVND (reference sequence). The CDR3 spells CASSIAGSYNEQFF. The CDR3 bases are TGTGCCAGTAGTATCGCAGGCTCCTACAATGAGCAGTTCTTC. The full variable domain, its missing parts supplied by reference TRBV19 and TRBJ2-1, is DGGITQSPKYLFRKEGQNVTLSCEQNLNHDAMYWYRQDPGQGLRLIYYSQIVNDFQKGDIAEGYSVSREKKESFPLTVTSAQKNPTAFYLCASSIAGSYNEQFFGPGTRLTVL.

This clonotype turned up a few times. V is TRBV6-1 and J is TRBJ1-2; D is perhaps TRBD1 (5 bases). This CDR3 has 18 amino acids. The germline V gene has CDR1 MNHNS and CDR2 SASEGT. The V end lost 2 bases, the J end lost 1 base, and 20 bases lay between the germline ends. The CDR3 sequence is CASSEFRNRPSDNYGYTF. DNA of the CDR3: TGTGCCAGCAGTGAATTCCGTAACAGGCCTTCGGATAACTATGGCTACACCTTC.

Many counts were recorded for this clonotype. CDR3 in amino acids: CAWSVAGGLNEQFF. CDR3 DNA sequence: TGTGCCTGGAGTGTAGCGGGAGGGTTGAATGAGCAGTTCTTC. The V call is TRBV30, the J call TRBJ2-1; the match to TRBD2 covers 10 bases. The length of the CDR3 is 14 residues. Germline loops: CDR1 GTSNPN, CDR2 SVGIG (reference sequence). The J segment lost 7 bases and the V segment lost 0 bases, leaving 3 bases of the junction unmatched.

V is TRBV28 and J is TRBJ2-7; 8 bases are a match to TRBD1. The J segment lost 5 bases and the V segment lost 3 bases, leaving 6 bases of the junction unmatched. CDR3 length equals 14 residues. Germline CDR1 MDHEN, CDR2 SYDVKM. The chain's CDR3 is CASSFTGGMNEQYF. DNA of the CDR3: TGTGCCAGCAGTTTTACAGGGGGTATGAACGAGCAGTACTTC.